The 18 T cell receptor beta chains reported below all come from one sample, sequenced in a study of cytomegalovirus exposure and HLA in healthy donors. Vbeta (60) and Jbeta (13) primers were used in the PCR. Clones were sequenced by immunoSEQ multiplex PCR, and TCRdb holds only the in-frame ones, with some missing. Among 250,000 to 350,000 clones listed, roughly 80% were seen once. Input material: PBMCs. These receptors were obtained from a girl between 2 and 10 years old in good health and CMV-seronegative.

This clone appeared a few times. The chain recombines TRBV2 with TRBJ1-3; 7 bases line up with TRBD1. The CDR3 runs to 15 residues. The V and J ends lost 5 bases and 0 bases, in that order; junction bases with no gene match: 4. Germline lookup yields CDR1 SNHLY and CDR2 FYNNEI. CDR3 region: CASSRGQRSGNTIYF. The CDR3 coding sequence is TGTGCCAGCAGTAGGGGACAGCGCTCTGGAAACACCATATATTTT.

CDR3 in amino acids: CASSYVGQVYSYEQYF. In DNA form, the CDR3 reads TGTGCCAGCAGTTACGTCGGACAGGTGTACTCCTACGAGCAGTACTTC. The chain uses TRBV6-6 and TRBJ2-7; 7 nucleotides line up with TRBD1. V gave up 2 bases and J gave up 0 bases; unmatched junction bases: 7. The CDR3 has 16 amino acids. In germline, CDR1 is MNHNY, CDR2 SVGAGI (reference sequence).

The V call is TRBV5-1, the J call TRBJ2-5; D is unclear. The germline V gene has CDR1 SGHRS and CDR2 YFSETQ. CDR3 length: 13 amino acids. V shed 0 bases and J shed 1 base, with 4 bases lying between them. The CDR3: CASSLASQETQYF. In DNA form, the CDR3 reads TGCGCCAGCAGCTTGGCTTCCCAAGAGACCCAGTACTTC.

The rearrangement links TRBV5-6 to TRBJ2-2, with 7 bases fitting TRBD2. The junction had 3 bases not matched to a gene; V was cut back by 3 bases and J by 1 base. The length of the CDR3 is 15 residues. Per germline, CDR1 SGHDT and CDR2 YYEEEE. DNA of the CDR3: TGTGCCAGCAGCTCGGGGACTATGAACACCGGGGAGCTGTTTTTT. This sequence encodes CASSSGTMNTGELFF.

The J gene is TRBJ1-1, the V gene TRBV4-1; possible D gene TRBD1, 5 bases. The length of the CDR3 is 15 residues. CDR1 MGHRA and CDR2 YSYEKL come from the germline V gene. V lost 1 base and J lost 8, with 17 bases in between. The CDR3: CASSQVGAGFSEAFF. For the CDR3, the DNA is TGCGCCAGCAGCCAAGTGGGCGCAGGGTTTTCGGAAGCTTTCTTT.

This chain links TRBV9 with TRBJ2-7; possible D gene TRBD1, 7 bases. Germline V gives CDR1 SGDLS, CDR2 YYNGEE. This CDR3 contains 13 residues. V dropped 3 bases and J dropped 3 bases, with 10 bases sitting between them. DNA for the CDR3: TGTGCCAGCAGCGCGGGGGACAGCTACGAGCAGTACTTC. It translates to CASSAGDSYEQYF.

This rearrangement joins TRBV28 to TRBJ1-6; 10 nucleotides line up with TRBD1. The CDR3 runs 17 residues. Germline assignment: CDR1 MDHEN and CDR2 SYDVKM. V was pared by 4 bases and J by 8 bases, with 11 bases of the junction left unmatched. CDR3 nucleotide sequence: TGTGCCAGCAGTTCCCTCCGGGACAGGGGAGGTGATTCACCCCTCCACTTT. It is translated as CASSSLRDRGGDSPLHF.

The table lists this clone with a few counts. CDR3 in amino acids: CASSPSGLAGSGTDTQYF. DNA for the CDR3: TGTGCCAGCAGCCCAAGCGGACTAGCGGGGTCTGGCACAGATACGCAGTATTTT. This chain connects TRBV9 to TRBJ2-3; 12 nucleotides agree with TRBD2. The CDR3 is 18 amino acids. The V gene end was trimmed by 4 bases and the J gene end by 1 base; junction bases not matched to a gene: 10. Germline V gene sequence: CDR1 SGDLS, CDR2 YYNGEE.

The CDR3 protein is CASSATWGEDGYTF. For the CDR3, the DNA is TGTGCCAGCAGCGCAACATGGGGCGAGGATGGCTACACCTTC. The rearrangement joins TRBV9 to TRBJ1-2, with a weak D call TRBD1 (5 bases). Trimming took 3 bases from V and 6 from J, leaving 15 bases between them. From germline, CDR1 is SGDLS and CDR2 YYNGEE. CDR3 length: 14 residues.

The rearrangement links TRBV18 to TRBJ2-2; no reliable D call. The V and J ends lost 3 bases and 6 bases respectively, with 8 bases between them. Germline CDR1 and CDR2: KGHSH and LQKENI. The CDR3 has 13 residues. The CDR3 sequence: CASSPRISGELFF. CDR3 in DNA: TGTGCCAGCTCACCCCGTATCTCCGGGGAGCTGTTTTTT.

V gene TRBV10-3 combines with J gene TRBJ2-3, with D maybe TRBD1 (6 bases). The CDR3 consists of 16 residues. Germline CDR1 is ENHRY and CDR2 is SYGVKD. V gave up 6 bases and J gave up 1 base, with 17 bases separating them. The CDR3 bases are TGTGCCATCAGCTCAGCACAGGGCATGGGCACAGATACGCAGTATTTT. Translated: CAISSAQGMGTDTQYF.

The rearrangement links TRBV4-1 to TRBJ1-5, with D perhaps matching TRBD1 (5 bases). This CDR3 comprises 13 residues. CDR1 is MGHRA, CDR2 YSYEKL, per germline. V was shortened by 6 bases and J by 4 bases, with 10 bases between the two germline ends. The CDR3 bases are TGCGCCAGCAGTTACGGGGGTAATCAGCCCCAGCATTTT. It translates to CASSYGGNQPQHF.

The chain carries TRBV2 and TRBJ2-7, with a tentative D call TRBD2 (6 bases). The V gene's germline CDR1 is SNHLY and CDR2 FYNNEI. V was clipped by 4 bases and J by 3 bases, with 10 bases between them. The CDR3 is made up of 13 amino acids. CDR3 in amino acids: CASSGGEYYEQYF. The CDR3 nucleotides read TGTGCCAGCAGTGGGGGGGAGTACTACGAGCAGTACTTC.

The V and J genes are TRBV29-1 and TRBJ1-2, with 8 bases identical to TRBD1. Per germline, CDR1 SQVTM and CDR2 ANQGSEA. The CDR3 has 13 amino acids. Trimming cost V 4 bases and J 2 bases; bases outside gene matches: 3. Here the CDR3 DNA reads TGCAGCGTTGGGACAGGGAGGAACTATGGCTACACCTTC. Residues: CSVGTGRNYGYTF.

CDR3 sequence: CASSHRTSGSWDTSRDEQFF. The CDR3, as DNA: TGTGCCAGCAGCCACAGGACTAGCGGGAGCTGGGACACTAGTCGCGATGAGCAGTTCTTC. This rearrangement joins TRBV5-4 to TRBJ2-1; TRBD2 matches 13 bases. With 4 bases clipped from V and 8 bases from J, the junction kept 21 bases outside the gene matches. Looked up from germline, CDR1 is SGHNT and CDR2 is YYREEE (reference sequence). The CDR3 sequence is 20 residues long.

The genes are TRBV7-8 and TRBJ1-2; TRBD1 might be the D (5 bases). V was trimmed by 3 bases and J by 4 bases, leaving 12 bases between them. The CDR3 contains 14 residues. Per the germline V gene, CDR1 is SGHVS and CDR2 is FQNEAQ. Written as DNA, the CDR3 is TGTGCCAGCAGCTTGGGCGGGGCAGGCTATGGCTACACCTTC. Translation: CASSLGGAGYGYTF.

The CDR3 DNA sequence: TGTGCCAGCAGTTTATGGGAGAAAAAGAACACTGAAGCTTTCTTT. The encoded protein is CASSLWEKKNTEAFF. This sequence joins TRBV27 and TRBJ1-1; the D is unclear. The CDR3 has 15 residues. The germline gives CDR1 MNHEY, CDR2 SMNVEV (reference sequence). With 1 base removed from V and 1 base from J, the gap between germline ends came to 10 bases.

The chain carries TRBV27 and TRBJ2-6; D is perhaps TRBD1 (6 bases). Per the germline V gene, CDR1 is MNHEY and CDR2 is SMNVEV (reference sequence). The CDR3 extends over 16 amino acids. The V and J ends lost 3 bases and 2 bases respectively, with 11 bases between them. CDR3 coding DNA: TGTGCCAGCAGTTTCCACAGGGACCCTGGGGCCAACGTCCTGACTTTC. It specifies CASSFHRDPGANVLTF.